Reported below is one T cell receptor (beta chain). PCR involved 60 Vbeta and 13 Jbeta primers. Measured with immunoSEQ multiplex PCR; TCRdb has only the in-frame clones, and not every one. The sample carries roughly 120,000 clones, about 70% recorded once. These data belong to a study of cytomegalovirus exposure and HLA in healthy donors. The germline CDR1 and CDR2 sequences are LNHDA and SQIVND (reference sequence). The V and J ends lost 2 bases and 3 bases, in that order; junction bases with no gene match: 8. This CDR3 is 16 amino acids long. The receptor's source is a woman aged 60 to 75 in good health and CMV-seropositive. The sample comprised PBMCs. The chain joins TRBV19 to TRBJ1-1; 8 bases are a match to TRBD1. CDR3 sequence (DNA): TGTGCCAGTAGTATATCAGGGGGCGATAGCCACACTGAAGCTTTCTTT. The encoded protein is CASSISGGDSHTEAFF.